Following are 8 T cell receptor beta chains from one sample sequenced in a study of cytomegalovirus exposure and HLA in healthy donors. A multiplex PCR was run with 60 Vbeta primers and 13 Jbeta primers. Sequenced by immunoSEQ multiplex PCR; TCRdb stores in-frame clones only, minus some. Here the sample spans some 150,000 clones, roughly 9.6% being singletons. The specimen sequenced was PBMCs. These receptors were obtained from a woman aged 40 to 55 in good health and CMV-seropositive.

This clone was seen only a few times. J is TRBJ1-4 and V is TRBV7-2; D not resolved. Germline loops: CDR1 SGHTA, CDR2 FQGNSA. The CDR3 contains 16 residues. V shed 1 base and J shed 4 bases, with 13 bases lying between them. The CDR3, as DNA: TGTGCCAGCAGCTTAGGAAGTGTACTACGTAATGAAAAACTGTTTTTT. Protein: CASSLGSVLRNEKLFF.

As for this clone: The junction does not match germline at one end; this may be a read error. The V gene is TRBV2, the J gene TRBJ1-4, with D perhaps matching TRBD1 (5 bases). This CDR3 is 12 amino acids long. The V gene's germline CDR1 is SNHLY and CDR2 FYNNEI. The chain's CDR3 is CASSEEVWGVLF. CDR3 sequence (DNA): TGTGCCAGCAGTGAAGAAGTGTGGGGGGTACTTTTT.

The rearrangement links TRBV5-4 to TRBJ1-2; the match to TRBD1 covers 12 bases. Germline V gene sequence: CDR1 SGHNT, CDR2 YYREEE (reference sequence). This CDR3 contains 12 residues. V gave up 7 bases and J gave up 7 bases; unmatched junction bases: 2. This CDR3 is CASGTGGSGYTF. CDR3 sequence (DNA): TGTGCCAGCGGGACAGGGGGCAGTGGCTACACCTTC.

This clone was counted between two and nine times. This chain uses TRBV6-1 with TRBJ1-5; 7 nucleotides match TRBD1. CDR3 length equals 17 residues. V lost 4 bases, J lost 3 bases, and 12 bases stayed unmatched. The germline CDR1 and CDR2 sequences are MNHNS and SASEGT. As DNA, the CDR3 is TGTGCCAGCAGTGCCCTAACAGCTACAGGGGCCAATCAGCCCCAGCATTTT. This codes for CASSALTATGANQPQHF.

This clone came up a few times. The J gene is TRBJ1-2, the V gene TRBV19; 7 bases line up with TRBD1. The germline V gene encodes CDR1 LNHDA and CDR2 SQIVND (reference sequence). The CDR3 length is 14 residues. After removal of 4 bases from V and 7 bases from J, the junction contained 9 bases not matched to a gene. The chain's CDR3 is CASSTTGEAPGYTF. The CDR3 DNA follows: TGTGCCAGTAGTACAACAGGGGAGGCTCCTGGCTACACCTTC.

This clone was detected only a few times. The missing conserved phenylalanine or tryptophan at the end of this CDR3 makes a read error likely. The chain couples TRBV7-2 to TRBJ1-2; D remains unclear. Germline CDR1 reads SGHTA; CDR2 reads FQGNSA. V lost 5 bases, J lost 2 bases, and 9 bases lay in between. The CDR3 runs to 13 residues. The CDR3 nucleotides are TGTGCCAGCAGCCGAAACGGAAACTATGGCTACACCCTC. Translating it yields CASSRNGNYGYTL.

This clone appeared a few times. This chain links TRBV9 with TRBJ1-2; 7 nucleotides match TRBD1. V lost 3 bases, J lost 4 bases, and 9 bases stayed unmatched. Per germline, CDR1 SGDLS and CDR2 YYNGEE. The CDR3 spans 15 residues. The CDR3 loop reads CASSARQGGFYGYTF. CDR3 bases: TGTGCCAGCAGCGCCAGACAGGGTGGGTTCTATGGCTACACCTTC. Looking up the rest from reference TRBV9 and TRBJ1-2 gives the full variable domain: DSGVTQTPKHLITATGQRVTLRCSPRSGDLSVYWYQQSLDQGLQFLIQYYNGEERAKGNILERFSAQQFPDLHSELNLSSLELGDSALYFCASSARQGGFYGYTFGSGTRLTVV.

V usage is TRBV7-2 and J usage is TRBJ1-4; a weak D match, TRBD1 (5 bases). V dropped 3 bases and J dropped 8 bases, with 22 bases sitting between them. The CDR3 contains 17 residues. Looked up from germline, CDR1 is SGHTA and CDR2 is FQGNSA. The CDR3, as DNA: TGTGCCAGCAGCTTGGGGGGTTCGGGGTATTCTAGGGAAAAACTGTTTTTT. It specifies CASSLGGSGYSREKLFF.